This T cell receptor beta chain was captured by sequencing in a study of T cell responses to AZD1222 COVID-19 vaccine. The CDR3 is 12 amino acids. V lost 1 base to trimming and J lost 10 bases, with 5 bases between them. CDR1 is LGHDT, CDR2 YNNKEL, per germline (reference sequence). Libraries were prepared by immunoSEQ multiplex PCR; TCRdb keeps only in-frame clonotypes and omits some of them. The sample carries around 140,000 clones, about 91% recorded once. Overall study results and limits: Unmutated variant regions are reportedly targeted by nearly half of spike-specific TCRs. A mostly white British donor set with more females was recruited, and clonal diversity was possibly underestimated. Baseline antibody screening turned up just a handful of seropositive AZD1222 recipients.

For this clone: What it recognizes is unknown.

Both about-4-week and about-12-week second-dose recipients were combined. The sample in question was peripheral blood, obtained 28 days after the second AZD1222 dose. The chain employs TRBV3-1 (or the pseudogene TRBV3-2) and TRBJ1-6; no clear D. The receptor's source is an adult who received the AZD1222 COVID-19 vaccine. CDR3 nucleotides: TGTGCCAGCAGCCAAGGCGAGTCACCCCTCCACTTT. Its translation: CASSQGESPLHF.